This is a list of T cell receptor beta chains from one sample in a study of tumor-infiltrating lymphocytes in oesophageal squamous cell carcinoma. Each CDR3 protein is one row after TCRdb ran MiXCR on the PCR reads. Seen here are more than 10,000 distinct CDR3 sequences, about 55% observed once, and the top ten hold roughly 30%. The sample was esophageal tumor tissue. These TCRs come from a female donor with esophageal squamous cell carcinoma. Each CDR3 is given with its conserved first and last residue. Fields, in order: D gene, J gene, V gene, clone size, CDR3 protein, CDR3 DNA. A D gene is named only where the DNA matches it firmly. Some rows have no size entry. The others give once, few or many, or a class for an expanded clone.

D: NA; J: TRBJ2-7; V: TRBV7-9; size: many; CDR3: CASKTEHSPLHF; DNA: TGTGCCAGCAAGACAGAGCACTCACCCCTCCACTTC
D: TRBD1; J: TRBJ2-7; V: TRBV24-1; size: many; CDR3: CATSAGQGAYEQYF; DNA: TGTGCCACCAGTGCGGGTCAGGGGGCCTACGAGCAGTACTTC
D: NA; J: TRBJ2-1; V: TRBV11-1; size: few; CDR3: CASSAVGSYNEQFF; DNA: TGTGCCAGCAGCGCCGTAGGCTCCTACAATGAGCAGTTCTTC
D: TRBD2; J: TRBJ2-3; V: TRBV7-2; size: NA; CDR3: CASSRGTSGSTDTQYF; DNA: TGTGCCAGCAGCCGGGGGACTAGCGGGAGCACAGATACGCAGTATTTT
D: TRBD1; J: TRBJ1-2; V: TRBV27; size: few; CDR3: CASSPAGQVNYGYTF; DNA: TGTGCCAGCAGTCCAGCGGGACAGGTTAACTATGGCTACACCTTC
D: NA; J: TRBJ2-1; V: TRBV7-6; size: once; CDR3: CASSLGRSYNEQFF; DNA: TGTGCCAGCAGCTTAGGGCGAAGCTACAATGAGCAGTTCTTC
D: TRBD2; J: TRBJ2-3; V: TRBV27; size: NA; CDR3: CASSPRTSGIGTDTQYF; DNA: TGTGCCAGCAGTCCCAGGACTAGCGGGATAGGCACAGATACGCAGTATTTT
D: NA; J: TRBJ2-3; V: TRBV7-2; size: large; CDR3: CASSSYPTDTQYF; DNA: TGTGCCAGCAGCTCTTACCCCACAGATACGCAGTATTTT
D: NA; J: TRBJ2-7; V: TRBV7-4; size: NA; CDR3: CASPPMRGGYEQYF; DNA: TGTGCCAGCCCCCCTATGAGGGGAGGCTACGAGCAGTACTTC
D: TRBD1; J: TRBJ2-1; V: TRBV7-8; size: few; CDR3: CASSPWTGRGNEQFF; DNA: TGTGCCAGCAGCCCGTGGACAGGAAGGGGAAATGAGCAGTTCTTC